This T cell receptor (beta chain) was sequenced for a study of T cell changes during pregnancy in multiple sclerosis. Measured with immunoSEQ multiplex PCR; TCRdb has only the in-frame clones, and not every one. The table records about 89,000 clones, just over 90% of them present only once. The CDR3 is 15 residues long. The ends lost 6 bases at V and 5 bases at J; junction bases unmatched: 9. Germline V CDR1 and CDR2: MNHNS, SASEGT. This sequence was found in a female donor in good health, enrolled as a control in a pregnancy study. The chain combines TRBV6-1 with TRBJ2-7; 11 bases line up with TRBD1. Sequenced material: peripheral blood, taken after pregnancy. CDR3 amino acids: CASSPSWDRGDEQYF. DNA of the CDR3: TGTGCCAGCAGCCCCTCTTGGGACAGGGGGGACGAGCAGTACTTC.